This T cell receptor beta chain comes out of a study of cytomegalovirus exposure and HLA in healthy donors. PCR amplification relied on 60 Vbeta primers (plus 13 Jbeta primers). In the original processing: Among the unique TCR beta chains that a later analysis counted, around 82 million in all, about 10 million were shared. Profiling relied on immunoSEQ multiplex PCR, and the TCRdb table lists in-frame clones only, not all of them. That table gives V, J and clone size, and the DNA gave D and trimming. This repertoire shows 90,000 to 150,000 clones, roughly 8.6% found once; its top ten account for around 6%. Regarding this clone: What it binds is unknown.

The germline V gene has CDR1 SNHLY and CDR2 FYNNEI. This CDR3 comprises 13 residues. Trimming took off 7 bases at V and 3 bases at J, with 11 bases between the two ends. Study results and caveats: Roughly even sequencing depth across donors was the assumption behind the presence/absence analyses. There were reportedly fewer N-insertions in an Asian-associated ancestry cluster than the roughly 670-donor mean, in a later analysis.

Material: PBMCs. The chain links TRBV2 to TRBJ2-3, with D perhaps matching TRBD2 (5 bases). The origin of this receptor is a woman between 40 and 50 years old in good health and CMV-seropositive. CDR3 residues: CASKVGGTDTQYF. CDR3 bases: TGTGCCAGCAAGGTTGGAGGAACAGATACGCAGTATTTT.